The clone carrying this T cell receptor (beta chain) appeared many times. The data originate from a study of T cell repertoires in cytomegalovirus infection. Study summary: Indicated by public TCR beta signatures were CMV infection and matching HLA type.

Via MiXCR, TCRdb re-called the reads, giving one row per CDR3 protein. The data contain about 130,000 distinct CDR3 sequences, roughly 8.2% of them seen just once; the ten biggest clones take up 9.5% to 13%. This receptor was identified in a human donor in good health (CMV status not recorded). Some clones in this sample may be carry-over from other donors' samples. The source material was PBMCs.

The chain's CDR3 is CASSPEEFNEQFF. Written as DNA, the CDR3 is TGTGCCAGCAGCCCGGAGGAATTCAATGAGCAGTTCTTC. The chain uses TRBV12-3 or TRBV12-4 and TRBJ2-1; D is possibly TRBD2 (5 bases). V gave up 6 bases and J gave up 6 bases, with 12 bases separating them. This CDR3 has 13 residues.